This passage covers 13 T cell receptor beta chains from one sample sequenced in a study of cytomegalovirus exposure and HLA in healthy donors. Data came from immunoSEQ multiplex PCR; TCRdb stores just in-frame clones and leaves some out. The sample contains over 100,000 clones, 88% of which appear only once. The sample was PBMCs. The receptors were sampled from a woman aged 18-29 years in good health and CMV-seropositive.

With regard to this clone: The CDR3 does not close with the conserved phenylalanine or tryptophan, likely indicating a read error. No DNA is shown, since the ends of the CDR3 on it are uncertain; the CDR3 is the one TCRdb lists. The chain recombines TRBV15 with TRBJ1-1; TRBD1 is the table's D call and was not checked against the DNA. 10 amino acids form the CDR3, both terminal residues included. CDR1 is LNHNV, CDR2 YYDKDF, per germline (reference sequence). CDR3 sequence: CATIPTGLFI.

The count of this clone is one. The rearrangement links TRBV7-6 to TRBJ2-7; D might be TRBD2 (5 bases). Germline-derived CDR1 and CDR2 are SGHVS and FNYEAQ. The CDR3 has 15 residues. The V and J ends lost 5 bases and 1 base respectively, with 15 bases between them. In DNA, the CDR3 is TGTGCCAGCAGCCAAGGACTCCTAGGGTCCTACGAGCAGTACTTC. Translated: CASSQGLLGSYEQYF.

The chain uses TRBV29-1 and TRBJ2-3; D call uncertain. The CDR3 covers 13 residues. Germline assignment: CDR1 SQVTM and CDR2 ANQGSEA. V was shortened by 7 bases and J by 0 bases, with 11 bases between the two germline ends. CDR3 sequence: CSATSSSTDTQYF. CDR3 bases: TGCAGCGCCACATCCAGTAGCACAGATACGCAGTATTTT.

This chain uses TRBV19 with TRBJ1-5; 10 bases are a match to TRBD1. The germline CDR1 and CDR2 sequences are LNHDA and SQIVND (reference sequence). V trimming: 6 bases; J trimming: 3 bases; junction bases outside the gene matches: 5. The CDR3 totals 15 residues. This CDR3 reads CASSATGGVNQPQHF. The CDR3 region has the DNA TGTGCCAGTAGCGCGACAGGGGGCGTCAATCAGCCCCAGCATTTT.

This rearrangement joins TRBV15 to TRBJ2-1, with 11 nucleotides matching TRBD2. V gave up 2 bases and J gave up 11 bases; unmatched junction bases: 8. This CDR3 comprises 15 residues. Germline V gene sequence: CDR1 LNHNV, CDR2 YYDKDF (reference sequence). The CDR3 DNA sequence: TGTGCCACCAGCAGACCGGGACTAGCGGCTAACAAGCAGTTCTTC. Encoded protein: CATSRPGLAANKQFF.

This CDR3 is CASSYSQGAYEQYF. In DNA form, the CDR3 reads TGTGCCAGCAGTTACTCACAGGGGGCCTACGAGCAGTACTTC. The chain couples TRBV6-6 to TRBJ2-7, with 8 bases identical to TRBD1. The CDR3 loop spans 14 amino acids. The V segment lost 0 bases and the J segment 2 bases; nucleotides outside the gene matches: 0. Per germline, CDR1 MNHNY and CDR2 SVGAGI (reference sequence).

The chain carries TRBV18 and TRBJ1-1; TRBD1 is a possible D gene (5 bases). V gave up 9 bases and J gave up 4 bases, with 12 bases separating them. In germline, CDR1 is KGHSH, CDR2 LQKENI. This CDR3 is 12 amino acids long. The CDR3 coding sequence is TGTGCCAGTCATCAGGGAGGCACTGAAGCTTTCTTT. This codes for CASHQGGTEAFF.

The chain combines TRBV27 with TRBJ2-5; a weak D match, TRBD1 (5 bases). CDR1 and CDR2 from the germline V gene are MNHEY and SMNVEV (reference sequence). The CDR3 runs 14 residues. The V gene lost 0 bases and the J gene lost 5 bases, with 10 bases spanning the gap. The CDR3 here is CASSLSPGLETQYF. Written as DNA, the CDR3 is TGTGCCAGCAGTTTATCACCAGGGTTGGAGACCCAGTACTTC.

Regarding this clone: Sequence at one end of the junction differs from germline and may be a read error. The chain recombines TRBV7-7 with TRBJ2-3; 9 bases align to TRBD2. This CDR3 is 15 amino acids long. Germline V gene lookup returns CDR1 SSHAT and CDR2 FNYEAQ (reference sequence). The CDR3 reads CASSLGPLAGDTQYF. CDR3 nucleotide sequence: TGTGCTAGCAGCTTAGGGCCTCTAGCGGGGGATACGCAGTATTTT.

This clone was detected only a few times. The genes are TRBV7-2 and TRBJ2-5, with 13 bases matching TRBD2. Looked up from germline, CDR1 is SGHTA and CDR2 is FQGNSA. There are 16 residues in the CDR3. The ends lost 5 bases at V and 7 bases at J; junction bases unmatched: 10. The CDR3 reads CASSRRTSGSLGTQYF. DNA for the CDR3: TGTGCCAGCAGCCGGCGGACTAGCGGGAGTTTGGGGACCCAGTACTTC.

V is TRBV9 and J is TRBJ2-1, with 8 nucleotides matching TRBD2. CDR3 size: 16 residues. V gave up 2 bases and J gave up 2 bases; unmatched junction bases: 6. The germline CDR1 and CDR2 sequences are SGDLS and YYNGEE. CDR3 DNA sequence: TGTGCCAGCAGCGTGGTAAGCGGGGGCCCCTACAATGAGCAGTTCTTC. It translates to CASSVVSGGPYNEQFF. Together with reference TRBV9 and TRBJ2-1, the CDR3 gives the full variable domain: DSGVTQTPKHLITATGQRVTLRCSPRSGDLSVYWYQQSLDQGLQFLIQYYNGEERAKGNILERFSAQQFPDLHSELNLSSLELGDSALYFCASSVVSGGPYNEQFFGPGTRLTVL.

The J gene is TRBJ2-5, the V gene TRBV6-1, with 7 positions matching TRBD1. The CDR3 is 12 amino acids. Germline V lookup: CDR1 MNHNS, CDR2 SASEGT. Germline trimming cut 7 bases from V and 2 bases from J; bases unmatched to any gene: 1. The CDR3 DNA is TGTGCCAGCAAACAGGGGCAAGAGACCCAGTACTTC. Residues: CASKQGQETQYF.

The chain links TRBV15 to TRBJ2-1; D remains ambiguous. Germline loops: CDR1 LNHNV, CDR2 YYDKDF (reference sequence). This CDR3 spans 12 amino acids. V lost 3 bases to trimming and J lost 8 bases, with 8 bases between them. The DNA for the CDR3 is TGTGCCACCAGCAGGGTGGGCGATGAGCAGTTCTTC. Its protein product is CATSRVGDEQFF.